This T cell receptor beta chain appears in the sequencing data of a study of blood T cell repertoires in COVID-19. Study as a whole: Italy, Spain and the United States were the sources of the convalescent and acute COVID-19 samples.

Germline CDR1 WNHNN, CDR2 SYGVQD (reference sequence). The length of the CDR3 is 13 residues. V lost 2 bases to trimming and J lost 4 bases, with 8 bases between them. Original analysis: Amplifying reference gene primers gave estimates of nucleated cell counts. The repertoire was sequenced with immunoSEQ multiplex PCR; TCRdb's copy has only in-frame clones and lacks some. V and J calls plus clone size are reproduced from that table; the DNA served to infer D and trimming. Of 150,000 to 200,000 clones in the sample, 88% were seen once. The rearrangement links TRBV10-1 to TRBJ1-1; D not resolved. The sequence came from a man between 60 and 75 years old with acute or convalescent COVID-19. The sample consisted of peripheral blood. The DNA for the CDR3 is TGCGCCAGCAGTGAGAATTGGAGCACTGAAGCTTTCTTT. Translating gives CASSENWSTEAFF.